This TCR beta chain was captured by sequencing in a study of cytomegalovirus exposure and HLA in healthy donors. The study's findings and limits: A later analysis reportedly found that, within productive TCRs, an Asian-associated ancestry cluster had fewer N-insertions than the mean observed across the approximately 700 donors.

In the PCR, 60 Vbeta and 13 Jbeta primers were used. Assay: immunoSEQ multiplex PCR; the TCRdb copy retains only in-frame clones and omits some. The listing contains some 120,000 clones. With regard to this clone: No antigen is known for it.

Trimming pared 0 bases from V and 4 bases from J, leaving 19 bases between. The CDR3 is made up of 17 amino acids. Germline assignment: CDR1 SGDLS and CDR2 YYNGEE. The J gene is TRBJ1-2, the V gene TRBV9; tentative D call: TRBD1 (6 bases). This clonotype was obtained from a man aged 40-50 years in good health and CMV-seropositive. The sample taken for sequencing was PBMCs. The CDR3 nucleotides read TGTGCCAGCAGCGTAGGAGACAGGAGTCCACACTCCTATGGCTACACCTTC. The encoded protein is CASSVGDRSPHSYGYTF.